This T cell receptor (beta chain) was observed in a study of post-analysis software for immune sequencing data (dated by TCRdb to between 2014 and 2017). At the level of the whole study: Relapsing-remitting, secondary progressive and progressive-relapsing multiple sclerosis were recorded as disease courses, and subtype annotation was lacking for some patients. The patient repertoires were set against 11 previously published healthy control repertoires from donors whose ages ranged from about 6 to 25 years. A subset of samples was prepared in parallel using single-end sample barcoding, then pooled and co-amplified after Illumina adapter ligation. Broader findings and caveats from the paper: The multiple sclerosis patient group was slightly younger than the control group. Significantly higher frequencies in patients than in controls were found for about five TRBV segments, including TRBV5-6, TRBV5-1 and TRBV20-1. Direct clustering with F measure revealed strong co-clustering of samples prepared in the same batch, which led to a batch-effect correction. Multiple sclerosis patients had significantly lower normalized Chao1 diversity than controls, a result that suggests substantial peripheral T-cell clonal expansion.

To demonstrate the VDJtools post-analysis software, TCR beta repertoires were profiled from the peripheral blood of roughly 12 young patients with multiple sclerosis. Multiple sclerosis patients were children and adolescents aged about 6 to 15 years. About this clonotype: No antigen is known for it. No qualities accompany the bases; no much larger clone lies one base away.

Measured from the cysteine to the phenylalanine, the CDR3 is 14 residues long. Only the CDR3 DNA is retained, 42 bases long and in frame from the first base. As encoded in the germline V gene, CDR1 is KGHSH while CDR2 is LQKENI. V loses 3 bases of germline sequence and J loses 5 bases, and the interval between the two ends is 13 bases. Library method: PCR. Data came from an Illumina HiSeq 2500. Unique molecular identifiers were incorporated into TCR beta cDNA libraries to reduce PCR and sequencing biases. Every 1 to 10 million input T cells yielded roughly 500,000 cDNA molecules, meaning each molecule approximated one T cell. The patient libraries were prepared and sequenced with the same protocol used for the earlier healthy control dataset. Samples belonging to the same batch were prepared together, multiplexed and sequenced on a shared HiSeq lane. The paper's processing steps were these. MIGEC handled the raw barcoded reads, throwing out single-read molecular identifier groups before consensus assembly and CDR3 extraction. Clonotype tables were post-analysed with VDJtools, normalizing diversity by down-sampling all datasets to the smallest sample size. Repertoire overlap clustering matched CDR3 amino acid but not nucleotide sequences to correct batch-related cross-sample contamination. TCRdb handled the public reads itself, with Q25 trimming in fastp and clone calling in MiXCR, and kept productive beta chains. CDR3 protein duplicates are merged, each entry listing the most common genes and DNA. The V and J calls and clone size are TCRdb's, not the authors'. This sample is represented by 250,000 to 300,000 distinct CDR3 sequences; around 34% of them were singletons. The ten largest account for 4% to 6% of the sample.

This receptor was taken from a girl under 18 with multiple sclerosis. Sequenced sample: blood. The chain couples TRBV18 to TRBJ2-5, and possibly TRBD1, on 6 matching bases. The CDR3 loop reads CASSPPGTRETQYF. The nucleotides read TGTGCCAGCTCACCTCCGGGGACACGGGAGACCCAGTACTTC.